Described below is a single T cell receptor (beta chain) sequence and its context. Its antigen is undetermined. Unique molecular identifiers were carried by the TCR beta cDNA libraries. TCRdb reprocessed the PCR reads via MiXCR and lists one record per CDR3 protein. The sample lists 820,000 or so distinct CDR3 sequences; 53% were seen once. The CDR3 is 15 amino acids. Trimming took 5 bases from V and 6 from J; bases not matched to a gene: 8. Germline CDR1 is DFQATT and CDR2 is SNEGSKA (reference sequence). These data come from a study of post-analysis software for immune sequencing data. In the study overall: The disease courses covered relapsing-remitting, secondary progressive and progressive-relapsing multiple sclerosis.

Study results and limitations: When compared against controls, multiple sclerosis patients showed significantly lower normalized Chao1 diversity. In patients, about five TRBV segments were more frequent than in controls, with TRBV5-6, TRBV5-1 and TRBV20-1 among them.

The source of this sequence is a girl aged 5-17 years with multiple sclerosis. The genes are TRBV20-1 and TRBJ2-1; 12 bases fit TRBD2. Sample: blood. The CDR3 loop is CSAPRTSGDPNEQFF. The CDR3 nucleotides are TGCAGTGCTCCCAGGACTAGCGGGGACCCCAATGAGCAGTTCTTC.